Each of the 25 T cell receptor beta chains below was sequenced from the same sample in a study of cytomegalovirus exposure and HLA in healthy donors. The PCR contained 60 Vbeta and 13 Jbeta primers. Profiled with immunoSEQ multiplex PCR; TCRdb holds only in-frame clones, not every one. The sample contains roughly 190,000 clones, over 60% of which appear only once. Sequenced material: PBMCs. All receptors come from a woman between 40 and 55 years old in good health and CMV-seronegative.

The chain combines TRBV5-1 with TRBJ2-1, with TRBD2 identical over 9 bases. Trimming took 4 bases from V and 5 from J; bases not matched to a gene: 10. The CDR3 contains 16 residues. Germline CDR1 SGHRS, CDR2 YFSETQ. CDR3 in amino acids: CASSIPRVAGDNEQFF. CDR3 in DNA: TGCGCCAGCAGCATCCCGCGGGTAGCGGGAGACAATGAGCAGTTCTTC. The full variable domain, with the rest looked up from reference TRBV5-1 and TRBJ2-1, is KAGVTQTPRYLIKTRGQQVTLSCSPISGHRSVSWYQQTPGQGLQFLFEYFSETQRNKGNFPGRFSGRQFSNSRSEMNVSTLELGDSALYLCASSIPRVAGDNEQFFGPGTRLTVL.

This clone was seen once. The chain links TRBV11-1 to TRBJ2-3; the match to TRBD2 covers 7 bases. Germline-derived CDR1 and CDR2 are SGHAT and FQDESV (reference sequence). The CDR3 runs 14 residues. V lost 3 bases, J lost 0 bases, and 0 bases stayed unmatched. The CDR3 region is CASSFGGSTDTQYF. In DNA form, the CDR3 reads TGTGCCAGCAGCTTCGGGGGGAGCACAGATACGCAGTATTTT.

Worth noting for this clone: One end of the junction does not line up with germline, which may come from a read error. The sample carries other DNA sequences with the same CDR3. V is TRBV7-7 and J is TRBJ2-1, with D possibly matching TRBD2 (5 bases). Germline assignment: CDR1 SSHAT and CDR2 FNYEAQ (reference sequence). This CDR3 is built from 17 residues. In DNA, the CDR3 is TGTGCTAGCAGCTTAGCGTTGCCCACGAGCTCCTACAATGAGCAGTTCTTC. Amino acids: CASSLALPTSSYNEQFF.

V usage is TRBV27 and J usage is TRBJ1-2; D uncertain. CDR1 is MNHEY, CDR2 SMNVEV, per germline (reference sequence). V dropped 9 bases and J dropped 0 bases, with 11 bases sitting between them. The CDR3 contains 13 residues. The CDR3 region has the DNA TGTGCCAGTTCTACTGGAGCTAACTATGGCTACACCTTC. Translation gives CASSTGANYGYTF.

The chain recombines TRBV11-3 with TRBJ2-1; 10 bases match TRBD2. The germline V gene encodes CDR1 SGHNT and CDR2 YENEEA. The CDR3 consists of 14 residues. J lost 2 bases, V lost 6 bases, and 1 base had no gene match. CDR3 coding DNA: TGTGCCAGCAGAGGGACTAGCGCCTACAATGAGCAGTTCTTC. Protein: CASRGTSAYNEQFF.

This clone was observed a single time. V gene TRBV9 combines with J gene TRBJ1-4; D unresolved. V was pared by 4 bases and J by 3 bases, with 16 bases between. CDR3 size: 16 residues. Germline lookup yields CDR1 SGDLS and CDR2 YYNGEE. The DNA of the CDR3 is TGTGCCAGCAGCTTAACCCCCGGGTGGCCTAATGAAAAACTGTTTTTT. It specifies CASSLTPGWPNEKLFF.

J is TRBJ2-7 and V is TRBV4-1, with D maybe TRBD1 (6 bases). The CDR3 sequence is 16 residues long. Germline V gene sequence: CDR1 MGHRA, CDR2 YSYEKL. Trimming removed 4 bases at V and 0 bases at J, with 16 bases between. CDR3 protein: CASSPLQGISSYEQYF. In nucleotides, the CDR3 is TGCGCCAGCAGCCCCTTACAGGGAATCAGCTCCTACGAGCAGTACTTC.

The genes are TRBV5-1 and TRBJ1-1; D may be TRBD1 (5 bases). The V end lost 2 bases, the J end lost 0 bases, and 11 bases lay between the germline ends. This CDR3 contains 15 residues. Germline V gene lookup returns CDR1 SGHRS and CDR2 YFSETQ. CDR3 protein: CASSLGATVNTEAFF. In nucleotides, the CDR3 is TGCGCCAGCAGCTTAGGAGCGACAGTGAACACTGAAGCTTTCTTT.

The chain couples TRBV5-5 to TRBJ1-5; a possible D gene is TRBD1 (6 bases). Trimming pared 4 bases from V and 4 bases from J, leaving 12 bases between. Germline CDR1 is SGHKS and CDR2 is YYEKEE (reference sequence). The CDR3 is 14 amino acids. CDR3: CASSAQGSNQPQHF. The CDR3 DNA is TGTGCCAGCAGCGCACAGGGATCTAATCAGCCCCAGCATTTT.

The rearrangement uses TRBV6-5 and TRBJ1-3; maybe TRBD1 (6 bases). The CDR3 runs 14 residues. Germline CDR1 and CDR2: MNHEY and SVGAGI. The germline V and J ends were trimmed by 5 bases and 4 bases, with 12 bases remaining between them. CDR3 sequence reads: CASSRDTTGNTIYF. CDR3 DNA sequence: TGTGCCAGCAGTAGGGACACGACGGGAAACACCATATATTTT.

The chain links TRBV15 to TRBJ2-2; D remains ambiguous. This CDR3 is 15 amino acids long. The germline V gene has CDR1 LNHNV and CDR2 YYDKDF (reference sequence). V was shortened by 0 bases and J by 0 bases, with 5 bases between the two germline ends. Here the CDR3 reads CATSRDRANTGELFF. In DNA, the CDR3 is TGTGCCACCAGCAGAGATCGAGCGAACACCGGGGAGCTGTTTTTT.

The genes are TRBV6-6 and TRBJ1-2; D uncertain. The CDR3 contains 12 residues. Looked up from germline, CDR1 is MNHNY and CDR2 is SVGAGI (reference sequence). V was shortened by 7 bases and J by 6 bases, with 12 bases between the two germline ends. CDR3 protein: CASTPGPHGYTF. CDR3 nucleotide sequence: TGTGCCAGCACCCCTGGCCCCCATGGCTACACCTTC.

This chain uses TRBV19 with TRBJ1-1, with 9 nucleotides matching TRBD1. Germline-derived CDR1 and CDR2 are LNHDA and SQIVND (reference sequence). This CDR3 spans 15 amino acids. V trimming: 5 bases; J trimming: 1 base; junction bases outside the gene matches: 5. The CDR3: CASSPTGGPNTEAFF. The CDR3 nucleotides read TGTGCCAGTAGTCCAACAGGGGGCCCGAACACTGAAGCTTTCTTT.

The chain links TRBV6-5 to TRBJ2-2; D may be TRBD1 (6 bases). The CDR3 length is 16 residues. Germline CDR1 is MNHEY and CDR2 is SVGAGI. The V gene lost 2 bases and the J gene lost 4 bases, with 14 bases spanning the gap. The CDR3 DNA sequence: TGTGCCAGCAGTTACAGGACAGCCCTGGGCACCGGGGAGCTGTTTTTT. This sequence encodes CASSYRTALGTGELFF.

CDR3 DNA sequence: TGCGCCAGCAGCCTTGGACAGGGGCGTAATTCACCCCTCCACTTT. Translated, it gives CASSLGQGRNSPLHF. This sequence joins TRBV5-1 and TRBJ1-6, with 9 bases aligning to TRBD1. The trim removed 4 bases at V and 6 bases at J, leaving 5 bases unmatched. The germline V gene encodes CDR1 SGHRS and CDR2 YFSETQ. The CDR3 is 15 amino acids.

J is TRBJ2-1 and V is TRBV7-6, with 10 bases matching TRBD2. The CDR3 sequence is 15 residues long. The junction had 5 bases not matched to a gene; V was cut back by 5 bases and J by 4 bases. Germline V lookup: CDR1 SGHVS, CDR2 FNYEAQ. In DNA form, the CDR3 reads TGTGCCAGCAGCCAGCGGGAGGGCCCGTACAATGAGCAGTTCTTC. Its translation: CASSQREGPYNEQFF.

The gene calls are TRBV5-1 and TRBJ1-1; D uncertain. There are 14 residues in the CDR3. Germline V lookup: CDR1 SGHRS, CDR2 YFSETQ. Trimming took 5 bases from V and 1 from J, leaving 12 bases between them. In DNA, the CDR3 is TGCGCCAGCAGGGACGGACTCCGGAACACTGAAGCTTTCTTT. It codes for CASRDGLRNTEAFF.

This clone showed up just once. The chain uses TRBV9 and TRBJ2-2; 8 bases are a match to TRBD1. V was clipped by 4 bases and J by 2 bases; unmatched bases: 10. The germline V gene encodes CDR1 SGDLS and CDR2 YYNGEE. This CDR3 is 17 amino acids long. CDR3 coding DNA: TGTGCCAGCAGCTACCAGATCGGGACAGGTAACACCGGGGAGCTGTTTTTT. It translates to CASSYQIGTGNTGELFF.

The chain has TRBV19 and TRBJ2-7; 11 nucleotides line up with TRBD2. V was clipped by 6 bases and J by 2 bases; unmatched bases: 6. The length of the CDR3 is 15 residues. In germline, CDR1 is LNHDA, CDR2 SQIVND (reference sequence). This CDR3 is CASSPTSGKPYEQYV. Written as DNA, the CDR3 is TGTGCCAGTAGCCCGACTAGCGGGAAGCCCTACGAGCAGTACGTC.

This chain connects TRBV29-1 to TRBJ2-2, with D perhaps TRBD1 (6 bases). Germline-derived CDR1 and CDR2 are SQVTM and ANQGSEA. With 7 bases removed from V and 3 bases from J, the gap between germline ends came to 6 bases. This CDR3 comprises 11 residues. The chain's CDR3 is CSGQDTGELFF. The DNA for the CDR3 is TGCAGCGGACAGGACACCGGGGAGCTGTTTTTT.

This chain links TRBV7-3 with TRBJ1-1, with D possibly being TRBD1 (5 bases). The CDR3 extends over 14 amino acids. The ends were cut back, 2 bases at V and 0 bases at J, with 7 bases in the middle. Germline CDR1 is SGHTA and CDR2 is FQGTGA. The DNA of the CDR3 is TGTGCCAGCAGCTTAGGACACATGAACACTGAAGCTTTCTTT. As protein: CASSLGHMNTEAFF.

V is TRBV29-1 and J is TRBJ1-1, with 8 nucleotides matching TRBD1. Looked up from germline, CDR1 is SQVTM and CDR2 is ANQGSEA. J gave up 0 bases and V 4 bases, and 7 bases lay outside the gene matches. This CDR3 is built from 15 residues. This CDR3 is CSVGTGNPLNTEAFF. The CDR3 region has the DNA TGCAGCGTTGGGACAGGGAACCCTCTGAACACTGAAGCTTTCTTT.

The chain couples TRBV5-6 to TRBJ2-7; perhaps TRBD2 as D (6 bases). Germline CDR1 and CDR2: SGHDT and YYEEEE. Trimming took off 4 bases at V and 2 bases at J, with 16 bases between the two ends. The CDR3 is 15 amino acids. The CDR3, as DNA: TGTGCCAGCAGCCCCGTTATAGCGGAGGCCTACGAGCAGTACTTC. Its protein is CASSPVIAEAYEQYF.

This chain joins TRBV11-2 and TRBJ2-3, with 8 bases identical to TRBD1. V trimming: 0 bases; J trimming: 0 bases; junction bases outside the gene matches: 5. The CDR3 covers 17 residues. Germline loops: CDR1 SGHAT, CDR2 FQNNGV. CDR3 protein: CASSLDLGQGSTDTQYF. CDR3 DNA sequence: TGTGCCAGCAGCTTAGATCTCGGACAGGGAAGCACAGATACGCAGTATTTT. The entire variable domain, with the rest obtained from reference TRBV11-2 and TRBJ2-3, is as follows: EAGVAQSPRYKIIEKRQSVAFWCNPISGHATLYWYQQILGQGPKLLIQFQNNGVVDDSQLPKDRFSAERLKGVDSTLKIQPAKLEDSAVYLCASSLDLGQGSTDTQYFGPGTRLTVL.

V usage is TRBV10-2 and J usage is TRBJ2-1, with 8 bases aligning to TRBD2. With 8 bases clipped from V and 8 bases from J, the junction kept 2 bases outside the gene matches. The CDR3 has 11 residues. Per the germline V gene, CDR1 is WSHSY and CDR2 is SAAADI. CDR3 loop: CASLREDEQFF. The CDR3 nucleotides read TGCGCCAGCTTGCGGGAGGATGAGCAGTTCTTC.